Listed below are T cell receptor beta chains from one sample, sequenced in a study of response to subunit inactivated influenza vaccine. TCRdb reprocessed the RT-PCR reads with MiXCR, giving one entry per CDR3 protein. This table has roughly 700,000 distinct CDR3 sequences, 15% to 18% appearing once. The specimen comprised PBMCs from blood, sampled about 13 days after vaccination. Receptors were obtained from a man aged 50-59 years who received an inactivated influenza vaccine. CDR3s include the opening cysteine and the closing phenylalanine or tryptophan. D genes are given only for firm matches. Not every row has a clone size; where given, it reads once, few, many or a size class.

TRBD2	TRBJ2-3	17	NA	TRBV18	CASSPLGLAGGTDTQYF	TGTGCCAGCTCACCACTGGGACTAGCGGGAGGCACAGATACGCAGTATTTT
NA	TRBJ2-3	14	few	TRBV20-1	CSAPGVWSTDTQYF	TGCAGTGCGCCTGGGGTGTGGAGCACAGATACGCAGTATTTT
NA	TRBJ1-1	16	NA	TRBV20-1	CSARAEGRLWNTEAFF	TGCAGTGCTAGAGCTGAGGGCCGCTTATGGAACACTGAAGCTTTCTTT
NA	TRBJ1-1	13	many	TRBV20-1	CSARDEVNTEAFF	TGCAGTGCTAGAGATGAGGTGAACACTGAAGCTTTCTTT
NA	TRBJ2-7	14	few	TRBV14	CASSWGPLPYEQYF	TGTGCCAGCAGCTGGGGTCCTTTGCCCTACGAGCAGTACTTC
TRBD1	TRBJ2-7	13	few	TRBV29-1	CSGTGEGGYEQYF	TGCAGCGGGACAGGGGAAGGGGGCTACGAGCAGTACTTC
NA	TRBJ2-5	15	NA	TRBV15	CATSRDWGPYETQYF	TGTGCCACCAGCAGAGACTGGGGCCCATATGAGACCCAGTACTTC
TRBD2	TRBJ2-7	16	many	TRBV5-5	CASSLGLAEISYEQYF	TGTGCCAGCAGCCTGGGACTAGCGGAGATCTCCTACGAGCAGTACTTC
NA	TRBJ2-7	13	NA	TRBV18	CASSYGAGVEQYF	TGTGCCAGCTCTTACGGGGCAGGGGTCGAGCAGTACTTC
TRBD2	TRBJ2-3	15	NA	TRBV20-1	CSARVLAGGTDTQYF	TGCAGTGCTAGAGTGCTAGCGGGAGGCACAGATACGCAGTATTTT
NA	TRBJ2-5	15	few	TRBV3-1	CASSQDQGGMGTQYF	TGTGCCAGCAGCCAAGACCAGGGTGGGATGGGGACCCAGTACTTC
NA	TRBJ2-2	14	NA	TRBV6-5	CASRLQDDLGELFF	TGTGCCAGCAGGTTACAGGACGACCTCGGGGAGCTGTTTTTT
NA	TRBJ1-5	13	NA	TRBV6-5	CASSYAYNQPQHF	TGTGCCAGCAGTTACGCATACAATCAGCCCCAGCATTTT
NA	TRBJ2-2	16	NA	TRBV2	CASSERGTRNTGELFF	TGTGCCAGCAGTGAGAGAGGGACCAGGAACACCGGGGAGCTGTTTTTT
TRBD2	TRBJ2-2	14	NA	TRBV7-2	CASSLGTSPGELFF	TGTGCCAGCAGCTTAGGGACTAGCCCCGGGGAGCTGTTTTTT
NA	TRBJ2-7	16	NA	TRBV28	CASTVGTSRSSYEQYF	TGTGCCAGCACCGTCGGGACTTCTAGGAGCTCCTACGAGCAGTACTTC
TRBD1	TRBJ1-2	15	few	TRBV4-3	CASSQAGQGNYGYTF	TGCGCCAGCAGCCAAGCCGGACAGGGCAACTATGGCTACACCTTC
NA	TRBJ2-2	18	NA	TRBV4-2	CASSQDPARAGFTGELFF	TGTGCCAGCAGCCAAGATCCCGCTCGGGCAGGGTTCACCGGGGAGCTGTTTTTT
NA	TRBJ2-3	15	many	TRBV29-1	CSVDRQRTSTDTQYF	TGCAGCGTTGATCGCCAGCGGACTAGCACAGATACGCAGTATTTT
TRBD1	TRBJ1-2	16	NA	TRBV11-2	CASSSLGTGVHYGYTF	TGTGCCAGCAGCTCTCTCGGGACAGGGGTTCACTATGGCTACACCTTC
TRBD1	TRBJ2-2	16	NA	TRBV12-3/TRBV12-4	CASTKLPGQGIGELFF	TGTGCCAGCACCAAGCTGCCGGGACAGGGTATCGGGGAGCTGTTTTTT
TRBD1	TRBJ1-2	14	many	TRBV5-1	CASSRDSTNYGYTF	TGCGCCAGCAGTCGGGACAGTACTAACTATGGCTACACCTTC
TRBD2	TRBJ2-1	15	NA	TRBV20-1	CSALPGLAGVHEQFF	TGCAGTGCTCTACCGGGACTAGCGGGAGTGCATGAGCAGTTCTTC
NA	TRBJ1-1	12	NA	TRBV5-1	CASSLVQGEVFF	TGCGCCAGCAGCTTGGTACAGGGTGAAGTTTTCTTT
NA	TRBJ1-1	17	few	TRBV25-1	CASSEGRGYSLGTEAFF	TGTGCCAGCAGTGAGGGAAGAGGGTACAGTTTGGGCACTGAAGCTTTCTTT
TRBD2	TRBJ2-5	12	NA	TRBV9	CASSGGGKTQYF	TGTGCCAGCAGCGGGGGGGGGAAGACCCAGTACTTC
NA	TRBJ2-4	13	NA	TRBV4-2	CASSQAGSYIQYF	TGTGCCAGCAGCCAGGCAGGGTCATACATTCAGTACTTC
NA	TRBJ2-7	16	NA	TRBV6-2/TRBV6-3	CASTKGFTGNSYEQYF	TGTGCCAGCACCAAGGGCTTCACCGGGAACTCCTACGAGCAGTACTTC
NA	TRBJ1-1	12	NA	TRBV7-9	CASSLDKTGAFF	TGTGCCAGCAGCTTAGATAAGACCGGGGCTTTCTTT
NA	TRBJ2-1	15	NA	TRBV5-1	CASSRRPPSSNEQFF	TGCGCCAGCAGCCGTCGGCCGCCCTCTTCCAATGAGCAGTTCTTC
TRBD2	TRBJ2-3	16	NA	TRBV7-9	CASSLAGREAVDTQYF	TGTGCCAGCAGCTTAGCCGGGCGGGAGGCCGTGGATACGCAGTATTTT
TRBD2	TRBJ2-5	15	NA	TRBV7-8	CASSITSGSQETQYF	TGTGCCAGCAGCATAACTAGCGGGAGCCAAGAGACCCAGTACTTC
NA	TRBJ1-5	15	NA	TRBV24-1	CATSEGRYSNQPQHF	TGTGCCACCAGTGAGGGACGTTATAGCAATCAGCCCCAGCATTTT